Below, 2 T cell receptor beta chains from the same sample are listed, as sequenced in a study of T-cell memory formation after mild COVID-19. In TCRdb, the 5' RACE reads were re-called with MiXCR into one record per CDR3 protein. In the table there are roughly 580,000 distinct CDR3 sequences, roughly 18% of which are singletons. The material sequenced was PBMCs or a T cell subset sorted from them (not recorded which). Receptors were obtained from an adult woman who had mild COVID-19 (a few samples of this study predate the infection). Cell type and time point are not known.

This chain joins TRBV6-2 or TRBV6-3 and TRBJ1-2; the D is unclear. The CDR3 has 16 residues. Germline V gene lookup returns CDR1 MNHEY and CDR2 SVGEGT. The V end lost 0 bases, the J end lost 4 bases, and 15 bases lay between the germline ends. CDR3 in DNA: TGTGCCAGCAGTTACTCCCCCTCCGACACCTCCTATGGCTACACCTTC. Translation gives CASSYSPSDTSYGYTF.

This clonotype was seen repeatedly, ten times or more. The rearrangement links TRBV7-8 to TRBJ2-3; 11 bases map to TRBD2. The length of the CDR3 is 15 residues. Germline V gene lookup returns CDR1 SGHVS and CDR2 FQNEAQ. With 6 bases clipped from V and 2 bases from J, the junction kept 4 bases outside the gene matches. The CDR3 bases are TGTGCCAGCAGAGGGACTAGCGGATACACAGATACGCAGTATTTT. As protein: CASRGTSGYTDTQYF. The full variable domain, with the rest looked up from reference TRBV7-8 and TRBJ2-3, is GAGVSQSPRYKVAKRGQDVALRCDPISGHVSLFWYQQALGQGPEFLTYFQNEAQLDKSGLPSDRFFAERPEGSVSTLKIQRTQQEDSAVYLCASRGTSGYTDTQYFGPGTRLTVL.